The T cell receptor (beta chain) under discussion was sequenced for a study of OX40 agonist ivuxolimab in advanced cancers. Study information: Enrollees could have had prior anti-PD-1, anti-PD-L1 or anti-CTLA-4 therapy, which 40% to 45% had received.

Libraries were prepared by immunoSEQ multiplex PCR; TCRdb keeps only in-frame clonotypes and omits some of them. The sample has 55,000 to 70,000 clones; around 89% are singletons. Comments on this clone: No antigen is known for it.

Trimming stripped 5 bases from V and 0 bases from J, with 11 bases between. CDR3 length: 15 amino acids. Germline V lookup: CDR1 SEHNR, CDR2 FQNEAQ (reference sequence). Findings of the study overall: Mean expanded clone counts were higher in CD8+ than CD4+ T cells.

The J gene is TRBJ1-3, the V gene TRBV7-9, with a tentative D call TRBD1 (6 bases). The sequencing used CD4+ or CD8+ T cells sorted from blood, collected in a trial of the OX40 agonist ivuxolimab. The clonotype originates from an adult with an advanced solid tumor such as melanoma, head and neck, liver or kidney cancer. The CDR3 protein is CASSLTGHSGNTIYF. CDR3 DNA sequence: TGTGCCAGCAGCCTCACAGGGCACTCTGGAAACACCATATATTTT.